By sample fraction, the clone carrying this TCR beta chain is medium-sized. This sample is drawn from a study of blood T cell repertoires in COVID-19. Study background: The United States, Italy and Spain were the sources of the acute and convalescent COVID-19 samples. PBMCs, B-cell-depleted T cells, or T cells were the source of the cDNA or gDNA that made up the material.

Original data processing: It was from reference gene primer amplification that nucleated cell counts were estimated. TCRdb's table, derived via immunoSEQ multiplex PCR, lists solely in-frame clones and lacks some. V, J and clone size are those of that table, while D and trimming were read from the DNA. The sample contains about 90,000 clones, less than 85% of which appear only once. Trimming took 3 bases from V and 6 from J; bases not matched to a gene: 14. The germline V gene encodes CDR1 SGHVS and CDR2 FNYEAQ. The CDR3 runs 17 residues. The V call is TRBV7-6, the J call TRBJ2-7; TRBD2 agrees at 10 bases. Sequencing was done on a sample of peripheral blood. The TCR comes from a man aged 65 to 79 with acute or convalescent COVID-19. The CDR3 loop is CASSFLGVAGGPSEQYF. CDR3 coding DNA: TGTGCCAGCAGCTTCCTCGGCGTAGCGGGAGGCCCCAGCGAGCAGTACTTC. The whole variable domain, filled in from reference TRBV7-6 and TRBJ2-7, reads GAGVSQSPRYKVTKRGQDVALRCDPISGHVSLYWYRQALGQGPEFLTYFNYEAQQDKSGLPNDRFSAERPEGSISTLTIQRTEQRDSAMYRCASSFLGVAGGPSEQYFGPGTRLTVT.